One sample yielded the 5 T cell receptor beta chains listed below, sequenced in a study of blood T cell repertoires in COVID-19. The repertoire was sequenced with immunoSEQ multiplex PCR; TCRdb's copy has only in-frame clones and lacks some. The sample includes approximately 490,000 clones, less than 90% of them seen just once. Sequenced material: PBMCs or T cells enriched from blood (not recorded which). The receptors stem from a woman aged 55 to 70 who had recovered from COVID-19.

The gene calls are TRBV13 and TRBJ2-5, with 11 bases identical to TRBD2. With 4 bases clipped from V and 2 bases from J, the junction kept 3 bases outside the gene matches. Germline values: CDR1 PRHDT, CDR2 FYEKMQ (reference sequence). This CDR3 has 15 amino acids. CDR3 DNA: TGTGCCAGCAGCTATAGCGGGGGGGCACAAGAGACCCAGTACTTC. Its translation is CASSYSGGAQETQYF.

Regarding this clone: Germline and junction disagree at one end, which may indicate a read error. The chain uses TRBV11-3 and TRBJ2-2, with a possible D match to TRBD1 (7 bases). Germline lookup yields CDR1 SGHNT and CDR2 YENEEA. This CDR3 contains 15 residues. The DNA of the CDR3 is TGTGCCAGCAGCCGACAGGGAGGTGGCACCAGGGAGCTGTTTTTT. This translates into CASSRQGGGTRELFF.

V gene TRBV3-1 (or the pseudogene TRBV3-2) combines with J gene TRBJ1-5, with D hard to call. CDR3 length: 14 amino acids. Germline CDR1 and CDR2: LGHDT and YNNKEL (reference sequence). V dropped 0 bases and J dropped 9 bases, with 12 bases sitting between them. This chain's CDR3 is CASSQEAGSRPQHF. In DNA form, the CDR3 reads TGTGCCAGCAGCCAAGAGGCAGGCTCGCGGCCCCAGCATTTT.

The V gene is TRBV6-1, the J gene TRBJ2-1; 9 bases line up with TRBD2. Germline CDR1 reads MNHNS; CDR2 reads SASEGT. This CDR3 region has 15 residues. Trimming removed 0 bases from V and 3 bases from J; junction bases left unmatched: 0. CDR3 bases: TGTGCCAGCAGTGAAGCTAGCGGGGGCTACAATGAGCAGTTCTTC. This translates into CASSEASGGYNEQFF.

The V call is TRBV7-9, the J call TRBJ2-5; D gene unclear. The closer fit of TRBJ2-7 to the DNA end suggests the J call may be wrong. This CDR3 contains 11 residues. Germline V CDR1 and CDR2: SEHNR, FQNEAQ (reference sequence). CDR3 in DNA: TGTGCCAGCAGCCCCTTATACGAGCAGTACTTC. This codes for CASSPLYEQYF.